Shown below are 13 T cell receptor beta chains from a single sample sequenced in a study of neurological immune-mediated disorders. Using its own MiXCR run on the 5' RACE reads, TCRdb lists one record per CDR3 protein. Found here are about 38,000 distinct CDR3 sequences, 11% of them singletons; the top ten hold 3.9%. Sequencing was carried out using CD4+ T cells from blood. These receptors all come from a young woman with HTLV-1-associated myelopathy (HAM/TSP).

This clonotype was picked up many times. The chain uses TRBV20-1 and TRBJ2-5, with unresolved D. V lost 6 bases and J lost 9, with 14 bases in between. The CDR3 is 11 amino acids. CDR1 is DFQATT, CDR2 SNEGSKA, per germline (reference sequence). CDR3: CSAGFRAAQYF. The CDR3 nucleotides read TGCAGTGCGGGCTTTCGGGCGGCCCAGTACTTC.

This clonotype has at least ten counts. The chain recombines TRBV2 with TRBJ2-2; no reliable D call. Germline CDR1 reads SNHLY; CDR2 reads FYNNEI. V lost 1 base to trimming and J lost 4 bases, with 1 base between them. This CDR3 spans 12 amino acids. The CDR3 nucleotides read TGTGCCAGCAGTGAAGGCACCGGGGAGCTGTTTTTT. Amino acid sequence: CASSEGTGELFF.

This clonotype was detected ten times or more. This chain connects TRBV20-1 to TRBJ1-3; D gene uncertain. The CDR3 contains 13 residues. In germline, CDR1 is DFQATT, CDR2 SNEGSKA (reference sequence). Trimming took 4 bases from V and 11 from J, leaving 18 bases between them. The CDR3 DNA sequence: TGCAGTGCTAATTACGGAGGGTCCAGCTCCATATATTTT. Protein: CSANYGGSSSIYF.

This CDR3 reads CASSETGQGKTEAFF. CDR3 in DNA: TGTGCCAGCAGCGAAACCGGACAGGGAAAGACTGAAGCTTTCTTT. The chain links TRBV5-6 to TRBJ1-1; 8 bases match TRBD1. The germline CDR1 and CDR2 sequences are SGHDT and YYEEEE. V was clipped by 4 bases and J by 5 bases; unmatched bases: 10. The CDR3 runs 15 residues.

This clonotype was counted ten times or more. V usage is TRBV20-1 and J usage is TRBJ1-1; D gene ambiguous. The V and J ends lost 4 bases and 2 bases respectively, with 5 bases between them. CDR1 is DFQATT and CDR2 is SNEGSKA in the germline V gene (reference sequence). The CDR3 extends over 11 amino acids. This CDR3 is CSATRNTEAFF. The CDR3 DNA reads TGCAGTGCTACAAGAAACACTGAAGCTTTCTTT.

V usage is TRBV7-2 and J usage is TRBJ1-1; tentatively, D is TRBD1 (6 bases). The V gene's germline CDR1 is SGHTA and CDR2 FQGNSA. CDR3 length: 15 amino acids. V dropped 6 bases and J dropped 6 bases, with 20 bases sitting between them. The CDR3 coding sequence is TGTGCCAGCAGGCTAGCCAAAGGGGGGCACTCTGAAGCTTTCTTT. It encodes CASRLAKGGHSEAFF.

Regarding this clonotype: No DNA is shown, since the ends of the CDR3 on it are uncertain; the CDR3 is the one TCRdb lists. This sequence joins TRBV5-1 and TRBJ2-7; the table's D call of TRBD2 was not tested on the DNA. The CDR3 comprises 19 residues, both ends counted. The germline V gene encodes CDR1 SGHRS and CDR2 YFSETQ. The CDR3 loop reads CASSFYICSARREYYEQYF.

This clonotype was detected ten times or more. This chain joins TRBV18 and TRBJ1-3; tentatively, D is TRBD1 (5 bases). This CDR3 region has 17 residues. The germline V and J ends were trimmed by 2 bases and 0 bases, with 14 bases remaining between them. The germline CDR1 and CDR2 sequences are KGHSH and LQKENI. The DNA for the CDR3 is TGTGCCAGCTCACCATGGAGACAGTTGAGCTCTGGAAACACCATATATTTT. Translating it yields CASSPWRQLSSGNTIYF.

This clonotype appeared many times. The chain couples TRBV5-1 to TRBJ2-7; 11 nucleotides match TRBD2. Germline trimming cut 5 bases from V and 6 bases from J; bases unmatched to any gene: 4. The CDR3 totals 13 residues. Germline V gene sequence: CDR1 SGHRS, CDR2 YFSETQ. The CDR3 DNA is TGCGCCAGCAGTAGCGGGGGGGCCTCCGAGCAGTACTTC. Residues: CASSSGGASEQYF.

The chain is built from TRBV5-1 and TRBJ2-1, with D hard to call. Germline values: CDR1 SGHRS, CDR2 YFSETQ. Trimming pared 0 bases from V and 4 bases from J, leaving 11 bases between. The CDR3 consists of 15 residues. This CDR3 is CASSLESSGYNEQFF. CDR3 DNA: TGCGCCAGCAGCTTGGAGTCTTCAGGTTACAATGAGCAGTTCTTC. Full variable domain (outside the CDR3, taken from reference TRBV5-1 and TRBJ2-1): KAGVTQTPRYLIKTRGQQVTLSCSPISGHRSVSWYQQTPGQGLQFLFEYFSETQRNKGNFPGRFSGRQFSNSRSEMNVSTLELGDSALYLCASSLESSGYNEQFFGPGTRLTVL.

This clonotype was counted ten times or more. V gene TRBV7-9 combines with J gene TRBJ1-4; 8 bases are shared with TRBD1. After removal of 5 bases from V and 8 bases from J, the junction contained 4 bases not matched to a gene. CDR3 size: 13 residues. Germline V lookup: CDR1 SEHNR, CDR2 FQNEAQ (reference sequence). This CDR3 is CASSADRGEKLFF. The CDR3 DNA reads as TGTGCCAGCAGCGCCGACAGGGGAGAAAAACTGTTTTTT. Variable domain in full (rest from reference TRBV7-9 and TRBJ1-4): DTGVSQNPRHKITKRGQNVTFRCDPISEHNRLYWYRQTLGQGPEFLTYFQNEAQLEKSRLLSDRFSAERPKGSFSTLEIQRTEQGDSAMYLCASSADRGEKLFFGSGTQLSVL.

The sample holds many counts of this clonotype. The chain combines TRBV2 with TRBJ2-3; D is possibly TRBD2 (7 bases). With 6 bases removed from V and 4 bases from J, the gap between germline ends came to 14 bases. CDR3 length equals 14 residues. Per germline, CDR1 SNHLY and CDR2 FYNNEI. CDR3 nucleotide sequence: TGTGCCAGCAGCGAGGGGGGGGCAGCAGATACGCAGTATTTT. The encoded protein is CASSEGGAADTQYF.

The gene calls are TRBV7-2 and TRBJ2-7; D remains ambiguous. Germline CDR1 SGHTA, CDR2 FQGNSA. The CDR3 length is 15 residues. V lost 3 bases and J lost 2, with 14 bases in between. The CDR3 nucleotides read TGTGCCAGCAGCTTTCATGTAGGGTATACCTACGAGCAGTACTTC. Translated: CASSFHVGYTYEQYF. Full variable domain (rest looked up from reference TRBV7-2 and TRBJ2-7): GAGVSQSPSNKVTEKGKDVELRCDPISGHTALYWYRQSLGQGLEFLIYFQGNSAPDKSGLPSDRFSAERTGGSVSTLTIQRTQQEDSAVYLCASSFHVGYTYEQYFGPGTRLTVT.